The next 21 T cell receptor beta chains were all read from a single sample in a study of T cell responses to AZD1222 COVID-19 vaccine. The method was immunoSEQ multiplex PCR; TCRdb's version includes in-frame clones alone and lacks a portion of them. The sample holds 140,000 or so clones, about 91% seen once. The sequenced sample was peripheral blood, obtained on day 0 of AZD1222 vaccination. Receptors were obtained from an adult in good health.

The CDR3 protein is CASSYMGGRGSSVGAFF. Here the CDR3 DNA reads TGTGCCAGCAGTTACATGGGAGGTCGGGGCTCCTCAGTGGGAGCTTTCTTT. This chain uses TRBV6-2 or TRBV6-3 with TRBJ1-1; D is perhaps TRBD1 (5 bases). The germline V and J ends were trimmed by 2 bases and 10 bases, with 26 bases remaining between them. This CDR3 is 17 amino acids long. Germline loops: CDR1 MNHEY, CDR2 SVGEGT.

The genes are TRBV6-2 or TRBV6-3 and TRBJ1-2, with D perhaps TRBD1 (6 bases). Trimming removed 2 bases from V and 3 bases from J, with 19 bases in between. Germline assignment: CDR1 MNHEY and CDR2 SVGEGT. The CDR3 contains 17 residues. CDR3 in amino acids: CASSYDGRGTVHYGYTF. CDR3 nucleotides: TGTGCCAGCAGTTACGATGGCAGGGGCACCGTCCACTATGGCTACACCTTC.

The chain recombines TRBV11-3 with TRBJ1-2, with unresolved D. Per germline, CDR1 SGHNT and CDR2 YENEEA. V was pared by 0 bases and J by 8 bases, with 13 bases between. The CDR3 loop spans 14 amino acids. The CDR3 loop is CASSLDSPGWGYTF. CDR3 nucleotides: TGTGCCAGCAGCTTAGATTCTCCGGGTTGGGGCTACACCTTC.

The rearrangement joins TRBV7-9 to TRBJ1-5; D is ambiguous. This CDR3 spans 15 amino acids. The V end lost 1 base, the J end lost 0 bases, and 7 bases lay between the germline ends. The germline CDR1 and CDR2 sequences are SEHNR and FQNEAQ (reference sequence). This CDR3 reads CASSLGSDSNQPQHF. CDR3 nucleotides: TGTGCCAGCAGCTTAGGGTCTGATAGCAATCAGCCCCAGCATTTT.

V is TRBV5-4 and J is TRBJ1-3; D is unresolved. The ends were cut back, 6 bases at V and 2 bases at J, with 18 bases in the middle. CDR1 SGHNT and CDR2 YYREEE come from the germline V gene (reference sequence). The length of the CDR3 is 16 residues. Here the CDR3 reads CASTFRRGDPGNTIYF. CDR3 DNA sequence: TGTGCCAGCACCTTCAGGCGTGGCGATCCTGGAAACACCATATATTTT.

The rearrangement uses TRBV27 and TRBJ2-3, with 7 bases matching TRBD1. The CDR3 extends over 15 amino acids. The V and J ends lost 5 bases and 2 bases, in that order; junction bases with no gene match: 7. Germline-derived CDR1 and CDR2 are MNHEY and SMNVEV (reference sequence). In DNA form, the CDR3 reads TGTGCCAGCAGTCCCCTGGACAGGTTCACAGATACGCAGTATTTT. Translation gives CASSPLDRFTDTQYF.

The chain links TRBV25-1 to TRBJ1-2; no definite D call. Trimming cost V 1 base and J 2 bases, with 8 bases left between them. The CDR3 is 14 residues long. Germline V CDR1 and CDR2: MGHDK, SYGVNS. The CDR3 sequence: CASSEFTGNYGYTF. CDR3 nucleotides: TGTGCCAGCAGTGAATTTACGGGAAACTATGGCTACACCTTC.

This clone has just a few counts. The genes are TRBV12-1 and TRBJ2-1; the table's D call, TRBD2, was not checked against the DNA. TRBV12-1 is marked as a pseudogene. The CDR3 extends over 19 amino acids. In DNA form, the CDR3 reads TGTGCCAGCACGGCCCCCCCTATAGCGGGGGGGAATACAAACAATGAGCAGTTCTTC. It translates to CASTAPPIAGGNTNNEQFF.

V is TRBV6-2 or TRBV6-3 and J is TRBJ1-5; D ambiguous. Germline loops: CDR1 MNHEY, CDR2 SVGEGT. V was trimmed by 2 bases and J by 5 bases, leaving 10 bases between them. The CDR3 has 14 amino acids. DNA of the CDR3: TGTGCCAGCAGTTACACGGTAGAAGATCAGCCCCAGCATTTT. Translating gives CASSYTVEDQPQHF.

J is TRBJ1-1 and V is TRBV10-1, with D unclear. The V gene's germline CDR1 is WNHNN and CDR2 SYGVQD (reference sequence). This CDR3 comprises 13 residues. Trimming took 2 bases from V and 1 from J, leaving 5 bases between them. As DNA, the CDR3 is TGCGCCAGCAGTGAGACGGGGAACACTGAAGCTTTCTTT. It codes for CASSETGNTEAFF.

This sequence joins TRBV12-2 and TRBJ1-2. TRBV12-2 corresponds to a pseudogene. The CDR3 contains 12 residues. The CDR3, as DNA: TGTGCAAGTCGCTTAGTTGTCTATGGCTACACCTTC. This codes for CASRLVVYGYTF.

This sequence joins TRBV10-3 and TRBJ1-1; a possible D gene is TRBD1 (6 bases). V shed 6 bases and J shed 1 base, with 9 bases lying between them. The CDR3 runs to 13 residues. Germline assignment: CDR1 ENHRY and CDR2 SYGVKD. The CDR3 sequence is CAISATGNTEAFF. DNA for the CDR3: TGTGCCATCAGCGCGACAGGGAACACTGAAGCTTTCTTT.

The CDR3 reads CAISRQGGNYGYTF. The DNA for the CDR3 is TGTGCCATCAGTCGGCAGGGGGGGAACTATGGCTACACCTTC. J is TRBJ1-2 and V is TRBV10-3; TRBD1 agrees at 7 bases. With 5 bases clipped from V and 2 bases from J, the junction kept 5 bases outside the gene matches. Germline V gene sequence: CDR1 ENHRY, CDR2 SYGVKD. The CDR3 extends over 14 amino acids.

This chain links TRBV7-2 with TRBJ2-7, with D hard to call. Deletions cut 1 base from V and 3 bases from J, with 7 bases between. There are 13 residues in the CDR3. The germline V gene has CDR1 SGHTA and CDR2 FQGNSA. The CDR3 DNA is TGTGCCAGCAGCTTAGAGGGTTACTACGAGCAGTACTTC. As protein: CASSLEGYYEQYF.

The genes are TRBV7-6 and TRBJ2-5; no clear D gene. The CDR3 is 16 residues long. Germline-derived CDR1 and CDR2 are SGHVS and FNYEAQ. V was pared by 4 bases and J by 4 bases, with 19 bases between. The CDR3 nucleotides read TGTGCCAGCAGCTCACTTAGATCCATCGTGGGAGAGACCCAGTACTTC. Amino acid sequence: CASSSLRSIVGETQYF.

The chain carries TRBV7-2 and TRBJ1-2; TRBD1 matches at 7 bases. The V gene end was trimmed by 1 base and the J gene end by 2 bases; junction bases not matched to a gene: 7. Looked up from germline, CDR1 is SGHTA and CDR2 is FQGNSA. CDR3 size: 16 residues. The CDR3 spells CASSLVGGDSNYGYTF. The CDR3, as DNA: TGTGCCAGCAGCTTAGTGGGAGGGGACAGCAACTATGGCTACACCTTC.

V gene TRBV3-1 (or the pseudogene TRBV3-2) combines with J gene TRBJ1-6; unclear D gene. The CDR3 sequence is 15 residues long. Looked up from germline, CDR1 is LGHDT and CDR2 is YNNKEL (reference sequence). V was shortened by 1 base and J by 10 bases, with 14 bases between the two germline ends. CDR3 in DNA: TGTGCCAGCAGCCAAGGGGCAAGGGCTAACTCACCCCTCCACTTT. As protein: CASSQGARANSPLHF.

The CDR3 nucleotides are TGTGCCAGCAGTTTTATGGGAGGGGGCGGTCAGCCCCAGCATTTT. It yields the protein CASSFMGGGGQPQHF. The rearrangement links TRBV27 to TRBJ1-5; 7 bases fit TRBD1. The V and J ends lost 3 bases and 6 bases, in that order; junction bases with no gene match: 8. Germline V CDR1 and CDR2: MNHEY, SMNVEV (reference sequence). This CDR3 has 15 amino acids.

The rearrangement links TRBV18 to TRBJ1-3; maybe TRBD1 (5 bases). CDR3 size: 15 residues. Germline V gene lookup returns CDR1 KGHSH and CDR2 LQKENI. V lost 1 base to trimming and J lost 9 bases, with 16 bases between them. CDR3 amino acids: CASSPRQGRGLTIYF. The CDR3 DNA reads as TGTGCCAGCTCACCACGGCAGGGACGAGGACTCACCATATATTTT. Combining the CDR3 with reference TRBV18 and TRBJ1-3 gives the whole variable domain NAGVMQNPRHLVRRRGQEARLRCSPMKGHSHVYWYRQLPEEGLKFMVYLQKENIIDESGMPKERFSAEFPKEGPSILRIQQVVRGDSAAYFCASSPRQGRGLTIYFGEGSWLTVV.

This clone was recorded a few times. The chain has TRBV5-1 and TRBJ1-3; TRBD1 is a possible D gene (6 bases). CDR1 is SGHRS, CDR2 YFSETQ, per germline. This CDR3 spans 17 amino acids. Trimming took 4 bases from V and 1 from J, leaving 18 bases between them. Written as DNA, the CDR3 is TGCGCCAGCAGCGCAAGCACACAGGGAATGTCTGGAAACACCATATATTTT. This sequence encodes CASSASTQGMSGNTIYF. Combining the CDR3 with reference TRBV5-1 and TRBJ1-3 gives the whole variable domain KAGVTQTPRYLIKTRGQQVTLSCSPISGHRSVSWYQQTPGQGLQFLFEYFSETQRNKGNFPGRFSGRQFSNSRSEMNVSTLELGDSALYLCASSASTQGMSGNTIYFGEGSWLTVV.

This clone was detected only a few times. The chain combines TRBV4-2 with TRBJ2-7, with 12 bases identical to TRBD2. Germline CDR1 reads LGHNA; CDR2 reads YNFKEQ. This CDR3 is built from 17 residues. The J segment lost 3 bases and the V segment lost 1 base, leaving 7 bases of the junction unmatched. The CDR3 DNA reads TGTGCCAGCAGCCAAGCGGGACTAGCGGGCCACCTCTACGAGCAGTACTTC. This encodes CASSQAGLAGHLYEQYF.